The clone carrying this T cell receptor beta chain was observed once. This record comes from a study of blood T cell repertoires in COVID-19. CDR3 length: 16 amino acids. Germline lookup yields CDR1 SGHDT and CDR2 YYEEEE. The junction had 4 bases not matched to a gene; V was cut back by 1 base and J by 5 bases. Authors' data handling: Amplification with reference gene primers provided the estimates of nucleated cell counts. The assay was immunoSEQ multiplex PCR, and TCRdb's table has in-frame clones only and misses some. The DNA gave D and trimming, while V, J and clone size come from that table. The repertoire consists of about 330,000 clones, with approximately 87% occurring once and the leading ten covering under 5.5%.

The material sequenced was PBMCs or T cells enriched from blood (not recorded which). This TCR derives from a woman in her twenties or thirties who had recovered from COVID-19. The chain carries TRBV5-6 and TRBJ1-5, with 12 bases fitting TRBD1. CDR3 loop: CASSLLGTGGDQPQHF. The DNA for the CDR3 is TGTGCCAGCAGCTTGCTCGGGACAGGGGGCGATCAGCCCCAGCATTTT.